This T cell receptor beta chain was sequenced for a study of Ad26.COV2.S vaccination and SARS-CoV-2 variants. Study-level results: The authors reported substantial breadth in spike-specific CD8+ and CD4+ T cell responses after vaccination.

Produced via immunoSEQ multiplex PCR; TCRdb's table is partial and in-frame only. The table includes roughly 410,000 clones, around 82% detected once. On this clone itself: The target antigen is unknown.

Germline CDR1 is SQVTM and CDR2 is ANQGSEA. V was cut by 0 bases and J by 0 bases, with 10 bases left in between. The CDR3 totals 15 residues. Treatment given: roughly 18 received Ad26.COV2.S at low or high dose, single or two shots; about five received placebo; per-sample allocation not given. Sampling was done on day 63 after the first vaccine or placebo injection. It was Wuhan-strain SARS-CoV-2 spike that the Ad26 vaccine vector expressed. Specimen: peripheral blood, collected in a trial of Ad26.COV2.S vaccine versus placebo. This TCR was sampled from a person between 18 and 65 years old who received the Ad26.COV2.S COVID-19 vaccine or a placebo. V is TRBV29-1 and J is TRBJ2-3; no definite D call. The CDR3 spells CSVEDQATSTDTQYF. CDR3 bases: TGCAGCGTTGAAGATCAGGCTACTAGCACAGATACGCAGTATTTT.